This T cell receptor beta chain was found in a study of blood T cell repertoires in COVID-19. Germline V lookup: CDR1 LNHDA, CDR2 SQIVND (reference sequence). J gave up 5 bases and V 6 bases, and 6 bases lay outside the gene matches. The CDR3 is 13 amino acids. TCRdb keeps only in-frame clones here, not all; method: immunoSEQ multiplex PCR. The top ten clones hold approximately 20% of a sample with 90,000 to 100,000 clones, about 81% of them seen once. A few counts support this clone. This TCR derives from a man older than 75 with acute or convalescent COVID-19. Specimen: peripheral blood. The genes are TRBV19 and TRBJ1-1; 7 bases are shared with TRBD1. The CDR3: CASRQTGWTEAFF. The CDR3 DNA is TGTGCCAGTAGACAGACAGGGTGGACTGAAGCTTTCTTT.